This T cell receptor beta chain is drawn from a study of T cell clonality in common variable immunodeficiency. The CDR3 totals 14 residues. V lost 5 bases and J 3 bases, leaving 11 bases between the germline ends. The germline gives CDR1 LNHDA, CDR2 SQIVND (reference sequence). Using immunoSEQ multiplex PCR, the repertoire was profiled, and TCRdb retains in-frame clones only, with some absent. The data show 60,000 to 75,000 clones, with none appearing a single time. This clone was seen ten or more times. The read terminates 3 residues ahead of where the CDR3 ends, so the germline J gene completes it. The chain employs TRBV19 and TRBJ2-1; no definite D call. This TCR was sampled from a person aged 18 to 75 in good health. Material: peripheral blood mononuclear cells. Incomplete CDR3 DNA: TGTGCCAGTAGTTCGAGCGCTCACTACAATGAG. Protein sequence: CASSSSAHYNE. The full CDR3 is CASSSSAHYNEQFF.